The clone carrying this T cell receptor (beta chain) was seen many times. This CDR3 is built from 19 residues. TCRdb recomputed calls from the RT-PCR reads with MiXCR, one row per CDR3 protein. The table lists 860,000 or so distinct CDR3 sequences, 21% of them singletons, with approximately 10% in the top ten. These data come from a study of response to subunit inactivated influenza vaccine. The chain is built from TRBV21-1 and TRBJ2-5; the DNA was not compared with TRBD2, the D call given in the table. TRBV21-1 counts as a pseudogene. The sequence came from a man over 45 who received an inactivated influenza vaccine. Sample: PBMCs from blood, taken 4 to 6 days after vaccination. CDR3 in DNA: TGTGCCAGCAGCGAATGCCCCAAAAGGGCTAGCGGGAGGATGGAGACCCAGTACTTC. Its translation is CASSECPKRASGRMETQYF.